A selection of T cell receptor beta chains follows, all from one sample in a study of blood T cell repertoires in COVID-19. Clones were sequenced by immunoSEQ multiplex PCR, and TCRdb holds only the in-frame ones, with some missing. Among over 200,000 clones listed, approximately 84% were seen once. The sample taken for sequencing was PBMCs or T cells enriched from blood (not recorded which). These receptors all stem from a man aged 60 to 75 who had recovered from COVID-19. Both conserved end residues are part of each CDR3. Each record gives: D gene, V gene, clone size, J gene, CDR3 protein, CDR3 DNA. A D gene is named only where the DNA matches it firmly. Size values are once, few and many counts, or a class for expanded clones, and some rows have none.

D: .; V: TRBV5-1; size: .; J: TRBJ1-1; CDR3: CASSLAGNRNTEAFF; DNA: TGCGCCAGCAGCTTGGCTGGCAACCGGAACACTGAAGCTTTCTTT
D: TRBD1; V: TRBV2; size: .; J: TRBJ1-2; CDR3: CASRNEQGANYGYTF; DNA: TGTGCCAGCAGGAACGAACAGGGGGCTAACTATGGCTACACCTTC
D: .; V: TRBV5-1; size: few; J: TRBJ2-1; CDR3: CASSLDQGNEQFF; DNA: TGCGCCAGCAGCTTGGATCAGGGTAATGAGCAGTTCTTC
D: TRBD1; V: TRBV9; size: .; J: TRBJ1-1; CDR3: CASSAQGVGTEAFF; DNA: TGTGCCAGCAGCGCACAGGGGGTAGGCACTGAAGCTTTCTTT
D: TRBD1; V: TRBV6-5; size: .; J: TRBJ2-1; CDR3: CASRQDRDYNEQFF; DNA: TGTGCCAGCAGGCAGGACAGGGACTACAATGAGCAGTTCTTC
D: .; V: TRBV3-1/TRBV3-2; size: few; J: TRBJ2-2; CDR3: CASSQDSYLERDTGELFF; DNA: TGTGCCAGCAGCCAAGATTCTTATCTCGAGAGGGACACCGGGGAGCTGTTTTTT
D: TRBD1; V: TRBV6-5; size: .; J: TRBJ1-2; CDR3: CASRGNRGRGGYTF; DNA: TGTGCCAGCAGGGGAAACAGGGGGCGTGGAGGCTACACCTTC
D: TRBD1; V: TRBV19; size: once; J: TRBJ1-1; CDR3: CASNRRTGTNTEAFF; DNA: TGTGCCAGTAACAGGAGGACAGGGACGAACACTGAAGCTTTCTTT
D: .; V: TRBV18; size: .; J: TRBJ1-6; CDR3: CASSPQHNSPLHF; DNA: TGTGCCAGCTCACCACAGCATAATTCACCCCTCCACTTT
D: TRBD1; V: TRBV10-1; size: .; J: TRBJ2-7; CDR3: CASSDPRGQGYEQYF; DNA: TGCGCCAGCAGTGACCCCCGGGGACAGGGCTACGAGCAGTACTTC
D: TRBD1; V: TRBV19; size: .; J: TRBJ1-1; CDR3: CASKPGTGNTEAFF; DNA: TGTGCCAGTAAACCCGGGACAGGGAACACTGAAGCTTTCTTT
D: .; V: TRBV3-1/TRBV3-2; size: .; J: TRBJ2-3; CDR3: CASSQDAYTDTQYF; DNA: TGTGCCAGCAGCCAAGATGCCTACACAGATACGCAGTATTTT
D: TRBD1; V: TRBV3-1/TRBV3-2; size: .; J: TRBJ1-2; CDR3: CASSPGTGSYGYTF; DNA: TGTGCCAGCAGCCCCGGGACAGGCTCCTATGGCTACACCTTC
D: TRBD1; V: TRBV5-1; size: .; J: TRBJ2-1; CDR3: CASSSLGQGEQFF; DNA: TGCGCCAGCAGCTCCCTAGGACAGGGCGAGCAGTTCTTC
D: .; V: TRBV9; size: .; J: TRBJ1-2; CDR3: CASSDSSF; DNA: TGTGCCAGCAGCGACAGCTCCTTC
D: TRBD2; V: TRBV5-5; size: .; J: TRBJ2-2; CDR3: CASSPLAGARNTGELFF; DNA: TGTGCCAGCAGCCCACTAGCGGGGGCTAGGAACACCGGGGAGCTGTTTTTT
D: .; V: TRBV7-9; size: .; J: TRBJ1-2; CDR3: CASSSPTDRYYYGYTF; DNA: TGTGCCAGCAGCTCACCGACGGACAGATATTACTATGGCTACACCTTC
D: .; V: TRBV7-2; size: .; J: TRBJ1-3; CDR3: CASSLAPGFSGNTIYF; DNA: TGTGCCAGCAGCTTAGCCCCGGGATTCTCTGGAAACACCATATATTTT
D: .; V: TRBV3-1/TRBV3-2; size: .; J: TRBJ1-6; CDR3: CASGDYGSPLHF; DNA: TGTGCCAGCGGGGACTACGGGTCACCCCTCCACTTT
D: TRBD1; V: TRBV19; size: once; J: TRBJ2-2; CDR3: CASRDRGTGELFF; DNA: TGTGCCAGCCGGGACAGGGGAACCGGGGAGCTGTTTTTT
D: .; V: TRBV7-2; size: many; J: TRBJ2-7; CDR3: CASSLVAGGLSYEQYF; DNA: TGTGCCAGCAGCTTAGTTGCCGGGGGGCTCTCCTACGAGCAGTACTTC
D: TRBD1; V: TRBV5-6; size: .; J: TRBJ1-2; CDR3: CASRPDREVGYTF; DNA: TGTGCCAGCCGACCGGACAGGGAGGTTGGCTACACCTTC
D: TRBD1; V: TRBV19; size: .; J: TRBJ2-7; CDR3: CASSHGTGGSYEQYF; DNA: TGTGCCAGTAGTCACGGGACAGGGGGTTCCTACGAGCAGTACTTC
D: TRBD2; V: TRBV28; size: few; J: TRBJ2-3; CDR3: CASSLAGVTDTQYF; DNA: TGTGCCAGCAGTTTAGCGGGGGTCACAGATACGCAGTATTTT
D: .; V: TRBV7-6; size: .; J: TRBJ1-1; CDR3: CASSLGRQSEAFF; DNA: TGTGCCAGCAGCTTGGGGCGACAGTCTGAAGCTTTCTTT
D: .; V: TRBV6-1; size: once; J: TRBJ1-2; CDR3: CASSEGRGWFGYTF; DNA: TGTGCCAGCAGTGAAGGGCGGGGATGGTTTGGCTACACCTTC
D: TRBD1; V: TRBV6-5; size: .; J: TRBJ1-2; CDR3: CASRRTGTNYGYTF; DNA: TGTGCCAGCAGGAGGACAGGAACCAACTATGGCTACACCTTC
D: .; V: TRBV7-9; size: few; J: TRBJ1-4; CDR3: CASSLWGDEKLFF; DNA: TGTGCCAGCAGCTTATGGGGGGATGAAAAACTGTTTTTT
D: TRBD1; V: TRBV11-2; size: .; J: TRBJ1-2; CDR3: CASSLQTTGDGYTF; DNA: TGTGCCAGCAGCTTACAGACGACAGGGGATGGCTACACCTTC
D: .; V: TRBV28; size: .; J: TRBJ2-1; CDR3: CASSSLTSNEQFF; DNA: TGTGCCAGCAGTTCCTTGACTAGCAATGAGCAGTTCTTC
D: TRBD1; V: TRBV5-1; size: .; J: TRBJ2-7; CDR3: CASSPRTGESSYEQYF; DNA: TGCGCCAGCAGCCCCCGGACAGGGGAGAGCTCCTACGAGCAGTACTTC
D: .; V: TRBV11-2; size: .; J: TRBJ2-7; CDR3: CASSFSRREQYF; DNA: TGTGCCAGCAGCTTCTCCCGTCGGGAGCAGTACTTC
D: .; V: TRBV4-1; size: .; J: TRBJ1-5; CDR3: CASSQDGEENQPQHF; DNA: TGCGCCAGCAGCCAAGATGGGGAGGAGAATCAGCCCCAGCATTTT
D: .; V: TRBV10-2; size: .; J: TRBJ2-2; CDR3: CASLQRGSVVGELFF; DNA: TGCGCCAGTTTACAAAGGGGTTCGGTAGTCGGGGAGCTGTTTTTT
D: .; V: TRBV6-6; size: .; J: TRBJ1-2; CDR3: CASSHSQHFYGYTF; DNA: TGTGCCAGCAGCCACTCACAGCATTTTTATGGCTACACCTTC